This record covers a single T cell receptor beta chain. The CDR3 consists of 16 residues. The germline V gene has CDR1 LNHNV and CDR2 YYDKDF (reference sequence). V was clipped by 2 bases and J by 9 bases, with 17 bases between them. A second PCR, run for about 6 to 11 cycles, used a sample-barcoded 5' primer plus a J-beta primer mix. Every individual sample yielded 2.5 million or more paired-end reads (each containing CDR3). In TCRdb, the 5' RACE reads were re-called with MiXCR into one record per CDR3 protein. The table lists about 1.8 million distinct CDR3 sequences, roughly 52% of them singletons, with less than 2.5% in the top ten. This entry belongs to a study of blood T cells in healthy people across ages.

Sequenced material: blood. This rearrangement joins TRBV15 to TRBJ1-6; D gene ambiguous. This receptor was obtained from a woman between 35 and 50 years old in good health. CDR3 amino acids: CATSRSTAGYGSPLHF. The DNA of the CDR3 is TGTGCCACCAGCAGATCGACCGCGGGGTACGGTTCACCCCTCCACTTT.